Listed here are 15 T cell receptor beta chains from one sample, sequenced in a study of OX40 agonist ivuxolimab in advanced cancers. Sequencing was performed with immunoSEQ multiplex PCR; in TCRdb, only in-frame clones are kept and a portion is missing. The data show 90,000 to 100,000 clones, with about 85% seen just once and 3.8% held by the top ten. The sequencing used CD4+ or CD8+ T cells sorted from blood, collected in a trial of the OX40 agonist ivuxolimab. These TCRs come from an adult with an advanced solid tumor such as melanoma, head and neck, liver or kidney cancer.

This clone was detected only once. V usage is TRBV11-1 and J usage is TRBJ2-1; perhaps TRBD1 as D (5 bases). This CDR3 is 13 amino acids long. Trimming removed 5 bases from V and 7 bases from J, with 12 bases in between. The germline V gene has CDR1 SGHAT and CDR2 FQDESV (reference sequence). CDR3 in DNA: TGTGCCAGCAGCGGGGCCCACCTTAATGAGCAGTTCTTC. It is translated as CASSGAHLNEQFF.

The chain has TRBV5-1 and TRBJ2-1, with TRBD1 as a possible D gene (5 bases). CDR1 is SGHRS and CDR2 is YFSETQ in the germline V gene. The CDR3 is 15 residues long. Trimming pared 4 bases from V and 1 base from J, leaving 12 bases between. CDR3 in DNA: TGCGCCAGCAGCCTAGACAGTGTGTCCTACAATGAGCAGTTCTTC. Its translation: CASSLDSVSYNEQFF.

The chain is built from TRBV9 and TRBJ1-1; D gene unclear. This CDR3 spans 13 amino acids. Per germline, CDR1 SGDLS and CDR2 YYNGEE. V was pared by 2 bases and J by 4 bases, with 9 bases between. CDR3 DNA sequence: TGTGCCAGCAGCGTTTTTGAGGGCACTGAAGCTTTCTTT. The encoded protein is CASSVFEGTEAFF.

On this clone itself: The same CDR3 is also encoded by other DNA sequences in this sample. This rearrangement joins TRBV7-9 to TRBJ2-7; 12 bases line up with TRBD2. CDR1 and CDR2 (germline): SEHNR, FQNEAQ (reference sequence). The CDR3 is 14 residues long. V lost 5 bases and J lost 3; bases outside the gene matches: 2. DNA for the CDR3: TGTGCCAGCAGCCCGACTAGCGGGAGCTACGAGCAGTACTTC. This sequence encodes CASSPTSGSYEQYF.

The chain carries TRBV5-1 and TRBJ2-2, with 11 bases that match TRBD2. Losses at the gene ends were 4 bases for V and 2 bases for J; bases not matched to a gene: 4. The CDR3 contains 16 residues. From germline, CDR1 is SGHRS and CDR2 YFSETQ. CDR3 sequence reads: CASSGRLAGNTGELFF. For the CDR3, the DNA is TGCGCCAGCAGCGGGAGACTAGCGGGAAACACCGGGGAGCTGTTTTTT.

This chain links TRBV30 with TRBJ2-3; the match to TRBD2 covers 7 bases. This CDR3 is 15 amino acids long. Looked up from germline, CDR1 is GTSNPN and CDR2 is SVGIG (reference sequence). The V segment lost 5 bases and the J segment 4 bases; nucleotides outside the gene matches: 12. This CDR3 reads CAWGPRGSLADTQYF. Here the CDR3 DNA reads TGTGCCTGGGGTCCCCGCGGGAGTCTGGCAGATACGCAGTATTTT.

CDR3 nucleotide sequence: TGTGCCAGCAGTTTTAGCGTCCAGCCCCAGCATTTT. Its protein is CASSFSVQPQHF. The V gene is TRBV28, the J gene TRBJ1-5; D is unresolved. Trimming shortened V by 3 bases and J by 7 bases, and 7 bases separated the two germline ends. The CDR3 covers 12 residues. The germline gives CDR1 MDHEN, CDR2 SYDVKM. The entire variable domain, with the rest obtained from reference TRBV28 and TRBJ1-5, is as follows: DVKVTQSSRYLVKRTGEKVFLECVQDMDHENMFWYRQDPGLGLRLIYFSYDVKMKEKGDIPEGYSVSREKKERFSLILESASTNQTSMYLCASSFSVQPQHFGDGTRLSIL.

The genes are TRBV7-9 and TRBJ1-2; D is perhaps TRBD1 (5 bases). This CDR3 spans 15 amino acids. V shed 4 bases and J shed 6 bases, with 18 bases lying between them. Germline loops: CDR1 SEHNR, CDR2 FQNEAQ (reference sequence). The CDR3 spells CASSSYLGEEDGYTF. In DNA, the CDR3 is TGTGCCAGCAGCTCATATCTAGGGGAGGAAGATGGCTACACCTTC.

J is TRBJ2-5 and V is TRBV4-1; D tentatively reads TRBD1 or TRBD2 (5 bases each). The CDR3 length is 14 residues. CDR1 is MGHRA, CDR2 YSYEKL, per germline. The V and J ends lost 1 base and 7 bases respectively, with 13 bases between them. The CDR3 DNA reads TGCGCCAGCAGCCAAGGAGGGGATGGGGGGACCCAGTACTTC. The encoded protein is CASSQGGDGGTQYF.

This clone was observed once. The chain joins TRBV5-4 to TRBJ1-1, with 8 nucleotides matching TRBD1. The germline V gene has CDR1 SGHNT and CDR2 YYREEE (reference sequence). The CDR3 contains 17 residues. The J segment lost 6 bases and the V segment lost 3 bases, leaving 16 bases of the junction unmatched. The CDR3 loop is CASSSPSSLRGRSEAFF. Written as DNA, the CDR3 is TGTGCCAGCAGCTCCCCCTCAAGTCTCAGGGGGCGATCTGAAGCTTTCTTT.

This clone was seen only a few times. The chain combines TRBV2 with TRBJ2-7; 10 positions agree with TRBD1. CDR1 and CDR2 (germline): SNHLY, FYNNEI. CDR3 length: 16 amino acids. V shed 4 bases, J shed 5 bases, and the junction held 11 bases outside the gene matches. The DNA for the CDR3 is TGTGCCAGCAGTGCCCGGCCGGGACAGGGGTTTCACGAGCAGTACTTC. This gives the protein CASSARPGQGFHEQYF.

The chain carries TRBV5-1 and TRBJ2-1; D call uncertain. Trimming removed 3 bases at V and 4 bases at J, with 8 bases between. Germline V lookup: CDR1 SGHRS, CDR2 YFSETQ. The CDR3 runs to 13 residues. The CDR3 protein is CASSSGTYNEQFF. The CDR3 DNA is TGCGCCAGCAGCTCCGGTACATACAATGAGCAGTTCTTC. The whole variable domain, filled in from reference TRBV5-1 and TRBJ2-1, reads KAGVTQTPRYLIKTRGQQVTLSCSPISGHRSVSWYQQTPGQGLQFLFEYFSETQRNKGNFPGRFSGRQFSNSRSEMNVSTLELGDSALYLCASSSGTYNEQFFGPGTRLTVL.

The rearrangement joins TRBV7-9 to TRBJ1-2; unclear D gene. CDR3 length: 12 amino acids. The V gene lost 4 bases and the J gene lost 1 base, with 4 bases spanning the gap. Germline-derived CDR1 and CDR2 are SEHNR and FQNEAQ (reference sequence). CDR3 protein: CASSSRNYGYTF. DNA of the CDR3: TGTGCCAGCAGCTCCCGTAACTATGGCTACACCTTC.

The chain uses TRBV11-3 and TRBJ2-5, with D uncertain. This CDR3 spans 15 amino acids. CDR1 is SGHNT and CDR2 is YENEEA in the germline V gene. Trimming took 0 bases from V and 5 from J, leaving 13 bases between them. The CDR3 spells CASSLESGTLETQYF. Written as DNA, the CDR3 is TGTGCCAGCAGCTTAGAGTCAGGCACCCTGGAGACCCAGTACTTC. The full variable domain, rest sourced from reference TRBV11-3 and TRBJ2-5, is EAGVVQSPRYKIIEKKQPVAFWCNPISGHNTLYWYLQNLGQGPELLIRYENEEAVDDSQLPKDRFSAERLKGVDSTLKIQPAELGDSAVYLCASSLESGTLETQYFGPGTRLLVL.

The V call is TRBV4-2, the J call TRBJ2-7; D possibly uses TRBD1 or TRBD2 (5 bases each). The ends were cut back, 1 base at V and 0 bases at J, with 13 bases in the middle. The CDR3 length is 16 residues. CDR1 is LGHNA and CDR2 is YNFKEQ in the germline V gene. The CDR3 coding sequence is TGTGCCAGCAGCCAAGGTTCAGGGACGTACTCCTACGAGCAGTACTTC. It codes for CASSQGSGTYSYEQYF.